This T cell receptor (beta chain) came from a study of blood T cell repertoires in COVID-19. Assay used: immunoSEQ multiplex PCR; TCRdb lists only in-frame clones, some missing. Here the sample spans some 78,000 clones, less than 90% being singletons. CDR1 is MDHEN, CDR2 SYDVKM, per germline. Trimming at V came to 10 bases and at J to 3 bases, leaving 15 bases not matched to a gene. The CDR3 runs 17 residues. Source material: peripheral blood. The chain carries TRBV28 and TRBJ1-1; 12 bases map to TRBD1. The sequence came from a man aged 55 to 70 with active or convalescent COVID-19. CDR3: CAILSRDRGPDYTEAFF. CDR3 coding DNA: TGTGCCATCCTTTCCCGGGACAGGGGGCCCGACTACACTGAAGCTTTCTTT.